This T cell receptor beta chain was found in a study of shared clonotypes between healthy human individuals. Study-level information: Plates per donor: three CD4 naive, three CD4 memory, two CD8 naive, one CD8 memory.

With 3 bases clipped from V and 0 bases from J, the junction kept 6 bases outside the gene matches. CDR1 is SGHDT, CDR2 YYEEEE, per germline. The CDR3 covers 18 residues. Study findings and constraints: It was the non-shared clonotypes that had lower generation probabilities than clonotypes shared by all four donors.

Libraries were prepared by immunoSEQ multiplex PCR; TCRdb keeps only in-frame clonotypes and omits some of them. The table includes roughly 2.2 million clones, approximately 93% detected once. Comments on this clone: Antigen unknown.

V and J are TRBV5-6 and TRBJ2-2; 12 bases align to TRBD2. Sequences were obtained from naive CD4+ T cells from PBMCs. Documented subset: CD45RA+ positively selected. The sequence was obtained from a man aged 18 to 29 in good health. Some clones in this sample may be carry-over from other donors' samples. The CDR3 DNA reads TGTGCCAGCAGCTCGACTAGCGGGAGAGCGGCGAACACCGGGGAGCTGTTTTTT. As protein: CASSSTSGRAANTGELFF.